This T cell receptor beta chain was sequenced for a study of shared clonotypes between healthy human individuals. Study-wide findings and caveats: Clonotypes shared by all four sorted-subset donors had higher generation probabilities than non-shared clonotypes.

This CDR3 is 17 amino acids long. Germline V gene lookup returns CDR1 SGDLS and CDR2 YYNGEE. V shed 3 bases and J 7 bases; nucleotides not matched to a gene: 14. Deep was the level used in running the assay. The assay was immunoSEQ multiplex PCR, and TCRdb's table has in-frame clones only and misses some. Of about 820,000 clones in the sample, about 92% were seen once. The naive CD8 fraction comprised CD45RO-negative cells positively selected for CCR7 and excluded terminally differentiated effector memory CD45RA+ cells. In its sample, this clone was seen once. Its matching antigen is unknown. Specimen: naive CD8+ T cells sorted from blood. The sequence derives from a man aged 25 to 45 in good health. The chain recombines TRBV9 with TRBJ2-2; TRBD1 aligns across 8 bases. CDR3 in DNA: TGTGCCAGCAGCGGAAGTATACAGGGGGGTGAATTCGGGGAGCTGTTTTTT. This sequence encodes CASSGSIQGGEFGELFF.